A single sample is the source of the 20 T cell receptor beta chains below, sequenced in a study of tumor and adjacent non-tumor tissue in lung cancer (dated 2018 in TCRdb). RNA was extracted from bulk unsorted tissue and checked for quality with a NanoDrop ND-1000 and an Agilent 2100. The normal lung samples consisted of distant non-tumor tissue collected more than 3 cm from the tumor edge. Receptor amplification or capture employed multiplex PCR. The instrument was an Illumina HiSeq 2500. TCRbeta libraries were constructed through three rounds of nested PCR with primers (Table S4) according to protocols modified from ARM-PCR. Clones were called with MiXCR by TCRdb after fastp trimmed the public reads at Q25, and only in-frame beta chains were retained. Identical CDR3 proteins give one entry, which carries the most common genes and DNA. The sample table lists approximately 44,000 distinct CDR3 sequences, less than 65% of them with a count of one. The biggest ten clones account for roughly 44% of the sample.

Sequencing was done on a sample of distant non-tumor lung tissue. The receptors shown here come from a man in his fifties or sixties with non-small cell lung cancer.

This clonotype was seen many times. V and J are TRBV6-6 and TRBJ1-6; TRBD1 aligns across 7 bases. Germline CDR1 MNHNY, CDR2 SVGAGI (reference sequence). Losses at the gene ends were 6 bases for V and 10 bases for J; bases not matched to a gene: 9. This CDR3 is 14 amino acids long. CDR3 DNA: TGTGCCAGCAGCTCCGGGACAGAGGGATCACCCCTCCACTTT. This codes for CASSSGTEGSPLHF.

As concerns this clonotype: The junction and the germline gene differ at one end; a read error may be behind it. J is TRBJ2-1 and V is TRBV6-1; 11 bases map to TRBD2. CDR1 and CDR2 (germline): MNHNS, SASEGT. This CDR3 region has 15 residues. The CDR3 protein is CSRGLAVPSYNEQFF. CDR3 DNA: TGCTCCAGGGGACTAGCGGTCCCCTCCTACAATGAGCAGTTCTTC.

The chain recombines TRBV6-5 with TRBJ2-3; 8 nucleotides match TRBD2. Germline V gene lookup returns CDR1 MNHEY and CDR2 SVGAGI. The CDR3 has 14 amino acids. CDR3 in amino acids: CDGRAGLDVDTQYF. In DNA, the CDR3 is TGTGACGGCAGAGCGGGACTAGATGTCGATACGCAGTATTTT.

With respect to this clonotype: A junction boundary mismatches the germline segment, possibly from a read error. This chain uses TRBV11-2 with TRBJ1-3; D possibly corresponds to TRBD1 (5 bases). The germline CDR1 and CDR2 sequences are SGHAT and FQNNGV. This CDR3 spans 16 amino acids. As DNA, the CDR3 is TGTGCCAGCAGCATGACGGGAGACAGCCCTGGAAACACCGTATATTTT. Its translation is CASSMTGDSPGNTVYF.

This clonotype appeared a single time. This likely comes from a read error, as the CDR3 has no conserved phenylalanine or tryptophan at its end. The chain couples TRBV6-5 to TRBJ1-2; possible D gene TRBD1, 5 bases. Looked up from germline, CDR1 is MNHEY and CDR2 is SVGAGI. CDR3 length equals 15 residues. The V gene lost 5 bases and the J gene lost 11 bases, with 24 bases spanning the gap. Here the CDR3 reads CASSPSITPFGGYTV. The CDR3 DNA is TGTGCCAGCAGTCCCTCAATAACCCCTTTCGGGGGTTACACCGTC.

A note on this clonotype: An end of the junction does not agree with germline; a read error may underlie this. This rearrangement joins TRBV4-2 to TRBJ2-5, with TRBD2 as a possible D gene (6 bases). The CDR3 covers 16 residues. CDR1 and CDR2 from the germline V gene are LGHNA and YNFKEQ. CDR3 sequence reads: CASSQAPSSVAETRYF. CDR3 DNA sequence: TGTGCCAGCAGCCAAGCCCCCTCTAGCGTGGCAGAGACCCGGTACTTC.

Many counts were recorded for this clonotype. The chain has TRBV20-1 and TRBJ1-6; 8 bases match TRBD1. CDR1 is DFQATT, CDR2 SNEGSKA, per germline (reference sequence). J was trimmed by 7 bases and V by 1 base; bases with no gene match: 6. This CDR3 is 15 amino acids long. The CDR3 here is CSARVKPGGNSPLHF. The CDR3 region has the DNA TGCAGTGCTAGAGTCAAGCCAGGGGGCAATTCACCCCTCCACTTT.

This clonotype was counted between two and nine times. A much larger clone differs by one base, so this may be a read error. The chain links TRBV6-1 to TRBJ2-1; no clear D gene. Germline V gene data show CDR1 as MNHNS and CDR2 as SASEGT. The CDR3 extends over 15 amino acids. The CDR3 here is CASTTRHETYDEQFF. CDR3 coding DNA: TGTGCCAGCACTACTCGACACGAAACCTACGATGAGCAGTTCTTC.

Only a few counts were recorded for this clonotype. V and J are TRBV20-1 and TRBJ2-1; D is possibly TRBD2 (6 bases). Per the germline V gene, CDR1 is DFQATT and CDR2 is SNEGSKA (reference sequence). The CDR3 has 15 amino acids. Deletions cut 1 base from V and 4 bases from J, with 14 bases between. The CDR3 spells CSARVLPGEYNEQFF. The CDR3 DNA follows: TGCAGTGCTAGAGTCCTCCCGGGGGAGTACAATGAGCAGTTCTTC.

As to this clonotype: With a much larger clone just one base away, this may be a read error. The chain couples TRBV28 to TRBJ2-7; D is tentatively TRBD1 or TRBD2 (5 bases each). This CDR3 comprises 13 residues. Germline CDR1 and CDR2: MDHEN and SYDVKM. This CDR3 reads CAGSHLGGCEQYF. The DNA of the CDR3 is TGTGCCGGCAGCCACCTTGGGGGTTGCGAGCAGTACTTC.

The chain has TRBV29-1 and TRBJ2-5, with TRBD1 matching over 7 bases. Looked up from germline, CDR1 is SQVTM and CDR2 is ANQGSEA. The CDR3 loop spans 18 amino acids. Trimming at V came to 6 bases and at J to 4 bases, leaving 23 bases not matched to a gene. The CDR3 region has the DNA TGCAGCGTGGGAGAGGGGGCGGCGAGGATCTACCTGGGAGAGACCCAGTACTTC. Its protein product is CSVGEGAARIYLGETQYF.

J is TRBJ2-7 and V is TRBV11-2; no firm D call. V dropped 5 bases and J dropped 3 bases, with 11 bases sitting between them. Germline lookup yields CDR1 SGHAT and CDR2 FQNNGV. CDR3 length equals 13 residues. The CDR3 DNA follows: TGTGCCAGCAGCCAAGACCTTTTCTACGAGCAGTACTTC. It is translated as CASSQDLFYEQYF.

This clonotype came up many times. In DNA, the CDR3 is TGTGCCAGCAGAAGGACAGGGGGCACTGAAGCTTTCTTT. Protein: CASRRTGGTEAFF. The chain uses TRBV2 and TRBJ1-1; 10 positions agree with TRBD1. CDR3 length: 13 amino acids. CDR1 is SNHLY and CDR2 is FYNNEI in the germline V gene. The ends lost 6 bases at V and 4 bases at J; junction bases unmatched: 2.

Remarks on this clonotype: The junction differs from germline at one of its ends, possibly a read error. V is TRBV10-2 and J is TRBJ1-6; D gene unclear. This CDR3 spans 14 amino acids. CDR1 is WSHSY and CDR2 is SAAADI in the germline V gene. CDR3 residues: CANTLMGYNSPLHF. DNA for the CDR3: TGCGCCAACACCCTTATGGGCTATAATTCACCCCTCCACTTC.

This clonotype came up once. The junction shows a germline mismatch at one end, possibly a read error. V gene TRBV11-3 combines with J gene TRBJ2-7; 9 bases align to TRBD1. The CDR3 extends over 15 amino acids. The germline V gene encodes CDR1 SGHNT and CDR2 YENEEA. CDR3 loop: CASSPGQGLLYEEHF. For the CDR3, the DNA is TGTGCCAGCAGCCCGGGACAGGGACTACTCTACGAGGAGCACTTC.

The sample holds a few counts of this clonotype. A read error is possible here, since a much larger clone lies one base away. The chain uses TRBV6-6 and TRBJ2-7; tentatively, D is TRBD1 (6 bases). This CDR3 comprises 15 residues. Germline assignment: CDR1 MNHNY and CDR2 SVGAGI (reference sequence). The CDR3 loop reads CVSSQQGPEGYEQYF. Here the CDR3 DNA reads TGTGTCAGCAGCCAACAGGGTCCAGAGGGTTACGAGCAGTACTTC.

The chain joins TRBV20-1 to TRBJ1-5, with D possibly matching TRBD2 (8 bases). The closer fit of TRBJ2-3 to the DNA end suggests the J call may be wrong. Germline V gives CDR1 DFQATT, CDR2 SNEGSKA (reference sequence). This CDR3 is built from 17 residues. The CDR3 nucleotides read TGCAGTGTTAAGCGGGGGAGTTTCGGGACAGAGGGTCAGCCCCAGTATTTT. Its protein is CSVKRGSFGTEGQPQYF.

As for this clonotype: Mismatch with germline at one junction end may stem from a read error. This chain joins TRBV6-5 and TRBJ1-2; D remains ambiguous. The CDR3 spans 16 residues. CDR1 is MNHEY, CDR2 SVGAGI, per germline. The CDR3, as DNA: TGTGGCAGCTGTTACTCGGGCGCCGCCCCCATCTATGGCTACACCTTC. Translating gives CGSCYSGAAPIYGYTF.

About this clonotype: Given a much more abundant clone one base away, this may be a read error. This chain links TRBV7-8 with TRBJ1-1; no definite D call. The CDR3 spans 13 residues. Germline CDR1 SGHVS, CDR2 FQNEAQ. With 1 base removed from V and 1 base from J, the gap between germline ends came to 4 bases. CDR3 DNA sequence: TGTGCCAGCAGCTTAGTACGGAACACTGAAGCTTTCTTT. Translation gives CASSLVRNTEAFF.

This clonotype has more than one count but fewer than ten. V gene TRBV2 combines with J gene TRBJ1-1, with a weak D call TRBD1 (6 bases). This CDR3 is 15 amino acids long. Germline CDR1 and CDR2: SNHLY and FYNNEI. Trimming stripped 6 bases from V and 6 bases from J, with 20 bases between. The CDR3 coding sequence is TGTGCCAGCAGGGGCCCGGGGGCCTGGAGGGCTGAAGCTTTCTTT. It translates to CASRGPGAWRAEAFF.